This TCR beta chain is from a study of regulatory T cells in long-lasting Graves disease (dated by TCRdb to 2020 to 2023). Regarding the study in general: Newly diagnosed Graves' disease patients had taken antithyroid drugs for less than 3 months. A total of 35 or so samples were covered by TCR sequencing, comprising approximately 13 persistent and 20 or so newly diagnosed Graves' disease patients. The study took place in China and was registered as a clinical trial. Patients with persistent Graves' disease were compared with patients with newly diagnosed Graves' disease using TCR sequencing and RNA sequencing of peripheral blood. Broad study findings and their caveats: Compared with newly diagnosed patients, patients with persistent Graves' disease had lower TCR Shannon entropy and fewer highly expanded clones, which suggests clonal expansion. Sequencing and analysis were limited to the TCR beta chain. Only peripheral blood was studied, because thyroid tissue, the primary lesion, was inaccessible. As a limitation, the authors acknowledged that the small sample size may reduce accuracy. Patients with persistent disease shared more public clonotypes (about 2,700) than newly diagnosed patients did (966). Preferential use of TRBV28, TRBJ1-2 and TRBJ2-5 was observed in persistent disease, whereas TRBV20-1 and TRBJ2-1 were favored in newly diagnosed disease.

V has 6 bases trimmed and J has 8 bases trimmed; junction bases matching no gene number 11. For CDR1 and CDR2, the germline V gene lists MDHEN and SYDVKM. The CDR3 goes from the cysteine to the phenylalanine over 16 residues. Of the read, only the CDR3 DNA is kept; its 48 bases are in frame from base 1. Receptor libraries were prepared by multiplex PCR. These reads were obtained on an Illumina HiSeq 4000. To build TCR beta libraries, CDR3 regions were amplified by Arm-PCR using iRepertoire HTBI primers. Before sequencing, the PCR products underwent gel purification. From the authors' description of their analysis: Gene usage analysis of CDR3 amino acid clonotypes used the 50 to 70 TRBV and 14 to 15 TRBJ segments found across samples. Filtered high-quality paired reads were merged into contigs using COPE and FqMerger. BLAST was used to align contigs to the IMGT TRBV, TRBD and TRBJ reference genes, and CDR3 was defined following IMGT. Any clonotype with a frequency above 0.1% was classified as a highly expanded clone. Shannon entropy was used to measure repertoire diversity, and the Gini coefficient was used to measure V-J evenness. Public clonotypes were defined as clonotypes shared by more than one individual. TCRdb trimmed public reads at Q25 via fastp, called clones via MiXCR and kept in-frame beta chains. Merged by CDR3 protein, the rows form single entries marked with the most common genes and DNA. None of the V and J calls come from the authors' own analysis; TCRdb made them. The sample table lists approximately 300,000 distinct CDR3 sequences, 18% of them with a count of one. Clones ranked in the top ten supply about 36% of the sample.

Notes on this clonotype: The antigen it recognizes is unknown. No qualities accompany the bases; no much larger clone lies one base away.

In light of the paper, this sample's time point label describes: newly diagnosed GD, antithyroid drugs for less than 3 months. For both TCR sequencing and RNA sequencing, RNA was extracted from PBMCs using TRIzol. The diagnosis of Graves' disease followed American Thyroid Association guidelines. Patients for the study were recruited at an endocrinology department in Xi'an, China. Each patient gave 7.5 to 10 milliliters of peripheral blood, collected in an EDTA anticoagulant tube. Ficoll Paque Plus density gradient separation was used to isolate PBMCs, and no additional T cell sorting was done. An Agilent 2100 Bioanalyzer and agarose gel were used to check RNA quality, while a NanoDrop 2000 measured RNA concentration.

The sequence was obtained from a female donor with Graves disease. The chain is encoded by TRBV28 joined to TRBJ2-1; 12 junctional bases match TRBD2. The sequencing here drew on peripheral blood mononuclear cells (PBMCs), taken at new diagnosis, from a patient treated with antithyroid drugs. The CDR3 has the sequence CASSMTSGRINDEQFF. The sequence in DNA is TGTGCCAGCAGCATGACTAGCGGGAGAATCAATGATGAGCAGTTCTTC.